A single T cell receptor (beta chain) is shown here with its context. This specimen comes from a study of blood T cell repertoires in COVID-19. Study context: Acute and convalescent COVID-19 specimens originated in the United States, Italy and Spain. PBMCs, B-cell-depleted T cells, or T cells were the source of the cDNA or gDNA that made up the material.

Per the original data handling: By means of reference gene primer amplification, nucleated cell counts were estimated. Here immunoSEQ multiplex PCR was the method, and the copy in TCRdb shows in-frame clones only, minus some. That table furnishes V, J and clone size, whereas the DNA furnished D and trimming. The sample has about 340,000 clones, about 90% seen once. The germline CDR1 and CDR2 sequences are SGHNT and YENEEA. The length of the CDR3 is 15 residues. The V gene lost 4 bases and the J gene lost 6 bases, with 18 bases spanning the gap. The material sequenced was peripheral blood. The clonotype comes from a woman aged 18 to 35 who had recovered from COVID-19. The chain carries TRBV11-3 and TRBJ1-1, with D unclear. CDR3 residues: CASSSGSGVGAEAFF. Here the CDR3 DNA reads TGTGCCAGCAGCTCCGGATCTGGGGTCGGGGCTGAAGCTTTCTTT.